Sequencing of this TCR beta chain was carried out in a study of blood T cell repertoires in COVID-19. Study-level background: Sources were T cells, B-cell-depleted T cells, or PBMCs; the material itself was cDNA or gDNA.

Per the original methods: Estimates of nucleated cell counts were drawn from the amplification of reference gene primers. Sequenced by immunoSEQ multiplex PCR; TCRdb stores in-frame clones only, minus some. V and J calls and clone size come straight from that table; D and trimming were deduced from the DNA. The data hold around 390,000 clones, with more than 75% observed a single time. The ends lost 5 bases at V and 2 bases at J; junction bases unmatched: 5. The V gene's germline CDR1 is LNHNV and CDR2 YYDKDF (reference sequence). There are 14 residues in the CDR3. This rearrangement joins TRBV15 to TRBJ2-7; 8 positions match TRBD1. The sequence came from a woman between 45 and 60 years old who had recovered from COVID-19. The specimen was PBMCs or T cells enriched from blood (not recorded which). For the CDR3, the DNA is TGTGCCACCAGCCGCGACAGGGGTCCCTACGAGCAGTACTTC. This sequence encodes CATSRDRGPYEQYF.